Following are 4 T cell receptor beta chains from one sample sequenced in a study of cytomegalovirus exposure and HLA in healthy donors (dated by TCRdb to 2017 to 2019). Preparation of the library involved the immunoSEQ multiplex PCR assay. The multiplex PCR relied on a mix of 60 forward primers for TCR Vbeta segments and 13 reverse primers for TCR Jbeta segments. In its TCRdb copy, this immuneACCESS table keeps in-frame sequences only and misses some clones. Where compared with another copy, unresolved V genes explain less than half of these, and the others have no known cause. The sample yields approximately 180,000 clones; around 81% were counted once. Around 2.2% of the sample is held by the ten biggest clonotypes. The specimen sequenced was PBMCs. The receptors here all came from a woman under 40 in good health and CMV-seronegative.

This clone was seen a single time. The rearrangement joins TRBV28 to TRBJ1-1; the D gene is possibly TRBD1 (5 bases). The CDR3 has 14 amino acids. The germline CDR1 and CDR2 sequences are MDHEN and SYDVKM. The V end lost 5 bases, the J end lost 1 base, and 11 bases lay between the germline ends. DNA of the CDR3: TGTGCCAGCAGTCTGACAACAGGGAACACTGAAGCTTTCTTT. Translating gives CASSLTTGNTEAFF.

The rearrangement links TRBV4-1 to TRBJ2-7; 9 nucleotides line up with TRBD2. This CDR3 region has 16 residues. The germline V gene encodes CDR1 MGHRA and CDR2 YSYEKL. Losses at the gene ends were 4 bases for V and 4 bases for J; bases not matched to a gene: 11. CDR3 residues: CASSPFTSGRRYEQYF. In DNA, the CDR3 is TGCGCCAGCAGCCCTTTTACTAGCGGGCGTAGGTACGAGCAGTACTTC.

The chain joins TRBV5-1 to TRBJ2-5, with 9 bases that match TRBD1. The J call may be incorrect, as the DNA end agrees better with TRBJ2-7. Germline CDR1 SGHRS, CDR2 YFSETQ. The CDR3 has 16 residues. CDR3 bases: TGCGCCAGCAGCGGCACAGGGGGCTATAGCTCCTACGAGCAGTACTTC. Its translation: CASSGTGGYSSYEQYF.

This rearrangement joins TRBV28 to TRBJ2-1; 12 bases fit TRBD2. With V trimmed by 8 bases and J by 5 bases, 25 bases remained unmatched. The CDR3 length is 21 residues. Germline assignment: CDR1 MDHEN and CDR2 SYDVKM. The CDR3 region is CASDRVEGLAGPDRPNNEQFF. CDR3 nucleotides: TGTGCCAGCGACAGGGTGGAAGGACTAGCGGGACCCGACCGGCCCAACAATGAGCAGTTCTTC.